This T cell receptor beta chain is drawn from a study of CD8 T cells in ankylosing spondylitis (dated by TCRdb to about 2017). In terms of the full investigation: T cell receptor beta repertoires were profiled in healthy donors and ankylosing spondylitis patients so that disease-linked TCR variants could be found. The full study cohort comprised around 23 ankylosing spondylitis patients and 85 to 120 healthy donors. Peripheral blood samples were taken, and synovial fluid was additionally collected from ankylosing spondylitis patients. Results the study describes overall, beyond this receptor: Some of the motif variants had been reported before in the synovial fluid and blood of reactive arthritis patients, a finding that suggests common disease-initiation mechanisms. The disease-linked clones were reported to be significantly enriched in matched synovial fluid samples from ankylosing spondylitis patients. A TCR beta motif made up of under ten highly homologous amino acid variants appeared to be characteristic of blood from ankylosing spondylitis patients. In peripheral blood, the disease-linked clones were found at relatively low frequencies and had a CD8+ phenotype.

The cysteine opens and the phenylalanine closes a CDR3 of 13 amino acids. Solely the CDR3 DNA is kept, with 39 bases framed from the first base. V loses 5 bases of germline sequence and J loses 1 base, and the interval between the two ends is 8 bases. The germline V gene specifies SGHTA as CDR1 and FQGNSA as CDR2. This clonotype was counted many times. Its antigen is currently not known. No qualities accompany the bases; no much larger clone lies one base away. Sequencing was carried out with an Illumina HiSeq 2500. Quantitative 5'-RACE with molecular barcodes was the method used to prepare the TCR beta libraries. The authors processed their data as follows. A new computational method based on a probabilistic model of VDJ rearrangement was used to identify disease-linked TCR variants. Through fastp at Q25 and MiXCR, TCRdb rebuilt clones from the public reads, retaining in-frame beta chains. Each record represents a unique CDR3 protein, reported with the most common genes and DNA among its rows. TCRdb's processing, not the authors', yielded these V and J calls. The sample table lists approximately 300,000 distinct CDR3 sequences, 7% to 9% of them with a count of one. The ten largest clones capture about 14% of the sample.

The chain is assembled from TRBV7-2 and TRBJ1-1, with no confident D gene call. The sequence was obtained from a male donor with ankylosing spondylitis. Material: blood, either unsorted or a sorted T cell fraction (not recorded which). The nucleotide sequence is given as TGTGCCAGCAGCATAGGACGGAACACTGAAGCTTTCTTT. This codes for CASSIGRNTEAFF.